These 25 T cell receptor beta chains came from one sample sequenced in a study of response to subunit inactivated influenza vaccine (dated by TCRdb to 2017 to 2018). Receptor amplification or capture employed RT-PCR. Reads for this sample came from an Illumina HiSeq 2500. TCRdb cleaned the public reads at Q25 with fastp, built clones with MiXCR and kept in-frame beta chains. Each record represents a unique CDR3 protein, reported with the most common genes and DNA among its rows. The sample yields 500,000 or so distinct CDR3 sequences; approximately 15% were counted once. Jointly, the top ten make up roughly 3% of the sample. Sequenced material: CD4+ T cells sorted from PBMCs, taken less than 30 months after vaccination. Receptors originate from a man in his fifties or sixties who received an inactivated influenza vaccine. Donor details come from another sample of the same person, matched by shared clones.

This clonotype was recorded a few times. The chain is built from TRBV27 and TRBJ2-2; 8 bases are a match to TRBD1. The CDR3 contains 16 residues. The V and J ends lost 2 bases and 1 base, in that order; junction bases with no gene match: 3. Germline CDR1 is MNHEY and CDR2 is SMNVEV (reference sequence). CDR3 amino acids: CASSLGGQVNTGELFF. CDR3 bases: TGTGCCAGCAGTTTAGGGGGACAGGTGAACACCGGGGAGCTGTTTTTT.

CDR3 residues: CAVSPSDTEAFF. DNA for the CDR3: TGTGCCGTCTCCCCGTCTGATACTGAAGCTTTCTTT. V and J are TRBV10-3 and TRBJ1-1; unclear D gene. Germline V CDR1 and CDR2: ENHRY, SYGVKD. The length of the CDR3 is 12 residues. V gave up 11 bases and J gave up 5 bases, with 15 bases separating them.

The chain couples TRBV7-8 to TRBJ2-7; 8 nucleotides line up with TRBD1. Trimming removed 1 base from V and 1 base from J; junction bases left unmatched: 3. CDR1 and CDR2 (germline): SGHVS, FQNEAQ. The CDR3 extends over 15 amino acids. The CDR3 region is CASSLGTGTSYEQYF. CDR3 coding DNA: TGTGCCAGCAGCTTAGGGACAGGGACTTCCTACGAGCAGTACTTC. Together with reference TRBV7-8 and TRBJ2-7, the CDR3 gives the full variable domain: GAGVSQSPRYKVAKRGQDVALRCDPISGHVSLFWYQQALGQGPEFLTYFQNEAQLDKSGLPSDRFFAERPEGSVSTLKIQRTQQEDSAVYLCASSLGTGTSYEQYFGPGTRLTVT.

This clonotype was detected ten times or more. The rearrangement joins TRBV29-1 to TRBJ2-2; the match to TRBD2 covers 10 bases. The length of the CDR3 is 14 residues. V shed 4 bases and J 7 bases; nucleotides not matched to a gene: 6. Germline V gene lookup returns CDR1 SQVTM and CDR2 ANQGSEA. CDR3 DNA: TGCAGCGTTGCTAGCGGGAGTCGTATCGGGGAGCTGTTTTTT. Residues: CSVASGSRIGELFF.

This clonotype came up a few times. The V call is TRBV6-5, the J call TRBJ1-1; D perhaps matches TRBD1 (5 bases). The CDR3 has 16 amino acids. Germline V gene lookup returns CDR1 MNHEY and CDR2 SVGAGI. With 3 bases removed from V and 0 bases from J, the gap between germline ends came to 14 bases. The CDR3 region is CASSYGSRVMNTEAFF. The CDR3 DNA follows: TGTGCCAGCAGTTATGGGTCCAGGGTGATGAACACTGAAGCTTTCTTT.

In its sample, this clonotype was seen many times. The V gene is TRBV12-3 or TRBV12-4, the J gene TRBJ2-4, with D perhaps being TRBD1 or TRBD2 (5 bases each). This CDR3 contains 13 residues. Trimming took off 8 bases at V and 8 bases at J, with 16 bases between the two ends. CDR3 protein: CASCLGLGDIQYF. The CDR3 nucleotides read TGTGCCAGCTGTCTCGGACTGGGGGACATTCAGTACTTC.

This clonotype turned up a few times. V usage is TRBV20-1 and J usage is TRBJ2-3; TRBD2 aligns across 16 bases. V gave up 6 bases and J gave up 2 bases; unmatched junction bases: 8. Germline assignment: CDR1 DFQATT and CDR2 SNEGSKA (reference sequence). The CDR3 is 17 residues long. The CDR3 spells CSATPGLAGGFTDTQYF. CDR3 DNA sequence: TGCAGTGCAACGCCGGGACTAGCGGGAGGGTTCACAGATACGCAGTATTTT.

This clonotype turned up a few times. V and J are TRBV30 and TRBJ2-3; 16 bases are a match to TRBD2. V dropped 8 bases and J dropped 7; count of bases not matched to a gene: 9. The V gene's germline CDR1 is GTSNPN and CDR2 SVGIG (reference sequence). The CDR3 is 15 residues long. CDR3 in DNA: TGTGCCCTGGGACTAGCGGGAGGGCCGGGAAATACGCAGTATTTT. This codes for CALGLAGGPGNTQYF.

The CDR3 sequence is CASSGYGDQYF. The CDR3 region has the DNA TGTGCCAGCAGTGGGTATGGAGACCAGTACTTC. V gene TRBV5-8 combines with J gene TRBJ2-7; D is uncertain. The CDR3 sequence is 11 residues long. CDR1 and CDR2 (germline): SGHTS, YDEGEE. Trimming pared 5 bases from V and 10 bases from J, leaving 13 bases between.

This chain joins TRBV20-1 and TRBJ2-1; maybe TRBD2 (6 bases). From germline, CDR1 is DFQATT and CDR2 SNEGSKA (reference sequence). V lost 7 bases and J lost 6, with 22 bases in between. The CDR3 loop spans 15 amino acids. CDR3 loop: CSVGRAGIGSNEQFF. CDR3 nucleotide sequence: TGCAGTGTTGGGCGGGCGGGGATTGGTTCCAATGAGCAGTTCTTC.

This clonotype was recorded a few times. The J gene is TRBJ2-2, the V gene TRBV4-1; unclear D gene. This CDR3 comprises 14 residues. Germline V gives CDR1 MGHRA, CDR2 YSYEKL. Trimming cost V 2 bases and J 3 bases, with 7 bases left between them. The CDR3 region is CASSQQEYTGELFF. The CDR3, as DNA: TGCGCCAGCAGCCAACAGGAGTACACCGGGGAGCTGTTTTTT.

The CDR3 DNA follows: TGTGCCAGCAATCTTTCCCCGGACAGAGGTGGACGTAATGAGCAGTTCTTC. Its protein is CASNLSPDRGGRNEQFF. The chain couples TRBV12-3 or TRBV12-4 to TRBJ2-1, with D perhaps matching TRBD1 (6 bases). This CDR3 is 17 amino acids long. V was shortened by 7 bases and J by 7 bases, with 26 bases between the two germline ends.

This clonotype has just a few counts. This CDR3 is CSVRDSQYGYTF. In nucleotides, the CDR3 is TGCAGCGTGAGGGACAGCCAATATGGCTACACCTTC. The genes are TRBV29-1 and TRBJ1-2, with 7 nucleotides matching TRBD1. The CDR3 has 12 residues. V shed 6 bases and J 5 bases; nucleotides not matched to a gene: 6. CDR1 is SQVTM and CDR2 is ANQGSEA in the germline V gene.

The gene calls are TRBV7-9 and TRBJ2-5; TRBD2 is a possible D gene (6 bases). This CDR3 spans 13 amino acids. Germline CDR1 is SEHNR and CDR2 is FQNEAQ (reference sequence). Trimming removed 3 bases at V and 5 bases at J, with 10 bases between. The CDR3 DNA reads as TGTGCCAGCAGCTTCTCTAGCGCCGAGACCCAGTACTTC. This codes for CASSFSSAETQYF. Combining the CDR3 with reference TRBV7-9 and TRBJ2-5 gives the whole variable domain DTGVSQNPRHKITKRGQNVTFRCDPISEHNRLYWYRQTLGQGPEFLTYFQNEAQLEKSRLLSDRFSAERPKGSFSTLEIQRTEQGDSAMYLCASSFSSAETQYFGPGTRLLVL.

V gene TRBV6-1 combines with J gene TRBJ2-5; 10 nucleotides align to TRBD1. The CDR3 consists of 15 residues. The V gene end was trimmed by 6 bases and the J gene end by 4 bases; junction bases not matched to a gene: 8. The V gene's germline CDR1 is MNHNS and CDR2 SASEGT. CDR3 DNA: TGTGCCAGCAGCTTGGGACAGGGGCAGGGAGAGACCCAGTACTTC. This encodes CASSLGQGQGETQYF.

This clonotype was detected a few times. This chain joins TRBV4-1 and TRBJ2-2; D unclear. CDR3 size: 15 residues. Trimming removed 1 base from V and 1 base from J, with 7 bases in between. Per the germline V gene, CDR1 is MGHRA and CDR2 is YSYEKL. The DNA of the CDR3 is TGCGCCAGCAGCCAAGTCCTTAAGAACACCGGGGAGCTGTTTTTT. This sequence encodes CASSQVLKNTGELFF.

This clonotype showed up just a few times. The chain recombines TRBV29-1 with TRBJ2-3; the D is unclear. Trimming left V 8 bases short and J 3 bases short, with 9 bases between. Germline CDR1 is SQVTM and CDR2 is ANQGSEA. This CDR3 spans 11 amino acids. CDR3 region: CSFLGTDTQYF. The CDR3 DNA reads as TGCAGCTTCCTAGGTACAGATACGCAGTATTTT.

This clonotype was observed many times. The J gene is TRBJ1-1, the V gene TRBV29-1, with 10 bases fitting TRBD1. Germline-derived CDR1 and CDR2 are SQVTM and ANQGSEA. Trimming removed 3 bases from V and 10 bases from J; junction bases left unmatched: 11. The CDR3 loop spans 14 amino acids. The CDR3, as DNA: TGCAGCGTTGATACCCGGGACAGGGGTTTCGGAGCTTTCTTT. Its translation: CSVDTRDRGFGAFF. The full variable domain, with the rest looked up from reference TRBV29-1 and TRBJ1-1, is SAVISQKPSRDICQRGTSLTIQCQVDSQVTMMFWYRQQPGQSLTLIATANQGSEATYESGFVIDKFPISRPNLTFSTLTVSNMSPEDSSIYLCSVDTRDRGFGAFFGQGTRLTVV.

This clonotype has just a few counts. The chain employs TRBV14 and TRBJ2-1; 10 bases align to TRBD2. J lost 4 bases, V lost 6 bases, and 6 bases had no gene match. The CDR3 has 15 amino acids. Germline CDR1 is SGHDN and CDR2 is FVKESK. This chain's CDR3 is CASRKTSGSYNEQFF. The CDR3 DNA reads TGTGCCAGCAGGAAGACTAGCGGGTCATACAATGAGCAGTTCTTC. Looking up the rest from reference TRBV14 and TRBJ2-1 gives the full variable domain: EAGVTQFPSHSVIEKGQTVTLRCDPISGHDNLYWYRRVMGKEIKFLLHFVKESKQDESGMPNNRFLAERTGGTYSTLKVQPAELEDSGVYFCASRKTSGSYNEQFFGPGTRLTVL.

J is TRBJ1-1 and V is TRBV6-1, with 7 bases matching TRBD1. The CDR3 sequence is 13 residues long. The junction had 8 bases not matched to a gene; V was cut back by 7 bases and J by 6 bases. Germline CDR1 and CDR2: MNHNS and SASEGT. The CDR3 protein is CASTEPGTAEAFF. DNA of the CDR3: TGTGCCAGCACCGAGCCGGGGACAGCTGAAGCTTTCTTT.

V usage is TRBV28 and J usage is TRBJ1-1; D may be TRBD1 (5 bases). The V gene lost 3 bases and the J gene lost 1 base, with 12 bases spanning the gap. This CDR3 spans 15 amino acids. From germline, CDR1 is MDHEN and CDR2 SYDVKM. CDR3 nucleotides: TGTGCCAGCAGTTTCCCGGGGGGTTCGAACACTGAAGCTTTCTTT. This codes for CASSFPGGSNTEAFF.

The table lists this clonotype with a few counts. The chain carries TRBV20-1 and TRBJ1-1, with D unclear. Germline values: CDR1 DFQATT, CDR2 SNEGSKA (reference sequence). The CDR3 is 14 amino acids. Trimming removed 0 bases from V and 1 base from J, with 9 bases in between. This CDR3 reads CSARDPAGNTEAFF. CDR3 bases: TGCAGTGCTAGAGATCCCGCAGGGAACACTGAAGCTTTCTTT.

The chain employs TRBV4-2 and TRBJ2-3, with 9 bases matching TRBD2. Germline CDR1 reads LGHNA; CDR2 reads YNFKEQ. Trimming at V came to 1 base and at J to 2 bases, leaving 4 bases not matched to a gene. This CDR3 spans 16 amino acids. The DNA of the CDR3 is TGTGCCAGCAGCCAAGTTAGCGGGGGAATCACAGATACGCAGTATTTT. Translating gives CASSQVSGGITDTQYF.

The chain uses TRBV12-3 or TRBV12-4 and TRBJ1-6; tentatively, D is TRBD1 (5 bases). The CDR3 runs 16 residues. Trimming took 6 bases from V and 6 from J, leaving 18 bases between them. CDR3 sequence reads: CASSNTWGVSNSPLHF. Here the CDR3 DNA reads TGTGCCAGCAGCAATACATGGGGGGTTAGTAATTCACCCCTCCACTTT.

This clonotype was seen a few times. The rearrangement joins TRBV3-1 to TRBJ2-2; D remains unclear. The germline gives CDR1 LGHDT, CDR2 YNNKEL (reference sequence). The CDR3 loop spans 14 amino acids. The ends were cut back, 1 base at V and 0 bases at J, with 3 bases in the middle. The CDR3 bases are TGTGCCAGCAGCCAAGTTCCGAACACCGGGGAGCTGTTTTTT. Translated, it gives CASSQVPNTGELFF.